Following are 23 T cell receptor beta chains from one sample sequenced in a study of cytomegalovirus exposure and HLA in healthy donors. It was with 60 Vbeta and 13 Jbeta primers that the PCR ran. Method: immunoSEQ multiplex PCR; TCRdb's copy keeps in-frame clones and lacks some. The profile shows 150,000 to 200,000 clones, around 86% of them singletons. The sample taken for sequencing was PBMCs. Receptor source: a woman aged 18-35 years in good health and CMV-seronegative.

The V call is TRBV18, the J call TRBJ2-7; D uncertain. The CDR3 runs to 13 residues. Germline CDR1 and CDR2: KGHSH and LQKENI. Trimming cost V 4 bases and J 0 bases, with 7 bases left between them. In DNA form, the CDR3 reads TGTGCCAGCTCACTGGCTAGCTCCTACGAGCAGTACTTC. Its translation is CASSLASSYEQYF.

The chain couples TRBV11-1 to TRBJ2-7; 9 bases line up with TRBD1. Germline V gives CDR1 SGHAT, CDR2 FQDESV (reference sequence). V shed 1 base and J 5 bases; nucleotides not matched to a gene: 6. This CDR3 comprises 15 residues. CDR3 amino acids: CASSLDGTGTHEQYF. CDR3 coding DNA: TGTGCCAGCAGCTTAGATGGGACAGGGACCCACGAGCAGTACTTC.

This chain links TRBV7-9 with TRBJ2-7; the D gene is possibly TRBD2 (7 bases). CDR1 SEHNR and CDR2 FQNEAQ come from the germline V gene (reference sequence). The V and J ends lost 5 bases and 1 base respectively, with 15 bases between them. The CDR3 sequence is 15 residues long. This CDR3 reads CASSPGGRGSYEQYF. The CDR3 DNA is TGTGCCAGCAGCCCCGGAGGGAGGGGGTCCTACGAGCAGTACTTC.

The chain carries TRBV7-6 and TRBJ1-1, with 8 bases matching TRBD1. The V gene end was trimmed by 4 bases and the J gene end by 0 bases; junction bases not matched to a gene: 7. Germline loops: CDR1 SGHVS, CDR2 FNYEAQ. This CDR3 is 16 amino acids long. This chain's CDR3 is CASSWTGTPLNTEAFF. CDR3 DNA: TGTGCCAGCAGCTGGACAGGGACCCCACTGAACACTGAAGCTTTCTTT.

This clone was counted once. The chain couples TRBV7-3 to TRBJ1-5; TRBD1 matches at 7 bases. This CDR3 spans 13 amino acids. Germline CDR1 and CDR2: SGHTA and FQGTGA. With V trimmed by 4 bases and J by 7 bases, 4 bases remained unmatched. The CDR3 coding sequence is TGTGCCAGCAGCTCGCGACAGGGCCAGCCCCAGCATTTT. Amino acid sequence: CASSSRQGQPQHF.

V usage is TRBV6-5 and J usage is TRBJ2-5; 7 nucleotides line up with TRBD2. Unmatched junction bases numbered 8, after V lost 8 bases and J lost 5 bases. CDR3 length: 13 residues. Germline values: CDR1 MNHEY, CDR2 SVGAGI. The CDR3: CASGGGGSETQYF. CDR3 DNA sequence: TGTGCCAGCGGGGGGGGAGGGTCGGAGACCCAGTACTTC.

The V gene is TRBV9, the J gene TRBJ2-1; 8 bases are a match to TRBD2. The CDR3 loop spans 11 amino acids. The germline V gene encodes CDR1 SGDLS and CDR2 YYNGEE. The trim removed 7 bases at V and 6 bases at J, leaving 0 bases unmatched. The DNA for the CDR3 is TGTGCCAGCCGGGGGGGCAATGAGCAGTTCTTC. It yields the protein CASRGGNEQFF.

This chain joins TRBV6-5 and TRBJ1-1; D may be TRBD1 (6 bases). The CDR3 contains 12 residues. The V gene's germline CDR1 is MNHEY and CDR2 SVGAGI. Deletions cut 2 bases from V and 9 bases from J, with 10 bases between. The CDR3 is CASSYPGGQAFF. The CDR3 region has the DNA TGTGCCAGCAGTTACCCCGGGGGGCAAGCTTTCTTT.

The V gene is TRBV6-1, the J gene TRBJ2-7, with 9 nucleotides matching TRBD2. CDR3 size: 19 residues. The junction had 12 bases not matched to a gene; V was cut back by 0 bases and J by 0 bases. Germline V gives CDR1 MNHNS, CDR2 SASEGT. The CDR3 nucleotides read TGTGCCAGCAGTGAAGCGGTAGCGGGGGCGTTCCTTCCCTCCTACGAGCAGTACTTC. Residues: CASSEAVAGAFLPSYEQYF.

The chain joins TRBV4-1 to TRBJ2-2, with a possible D match to TRBD1 (5 bases). Trimming took 3 bases from V and 4 from J, leaving 18 bases between them. The length of the CDR3 is 17 residues. The V gene's germline CDR1 is MGHRA and CDR2 YSYEKL. The CDR3 DNA reads as TGCGCCAGCAGCCAGATTACGGTAACACAGGTCACCGGGGAGCTGTTTTTT. The encoded protein is CASSQITVTQVTGELFF.

The rearrangement joins TRBV4-2 to TRBJ1-2; D may be TRBD1 (6 bases). Germline CDR1 and CDR2: LGHNA and YNFKEQ. Trimming pared 0 bases from V and 3 bases from J, leaving 14 bases between. The CDR3 is 16 residues long. The CDR3 is CASSQDLRRTDYGYTF. In DNA form, the CDR3 reads TGTGCCAGCAGCCAAGATCTTAGGAGGACAGACTATGGCTACACCTTC.

This clone has a single count. The V call is TRBV29-1, the J call TRBJ1-1; D possibly corresponds to TRBD1 (5 bases). With 6 bases removed from V and 5 bases from J, the gap between germline ends came to 10 bases. This CDR3 region has 11 residues. Germline V CDR1 and CDR2: SQVTM, ANQGSEA. CDR3: CSVGGWTEAFF. The CDR3 nucleotides read TGCAGCGTCGGGGGGTGGACTGAAGCTTTCTTT. Variable domain in full (rest from reference TRBV29-1 and TRBJ1-1): SAVISQKPSRDICQRGTSLTIQCQVDSQVTMMFWYRQQPGQSLTLIATANQGSEATYESGFVIDKFPISRPNLTFSTLTVSNMSPEDSSIYLCSVGGWTEAFFGQGTRLTVV.

The rearrangement links TRBV19 to TRBJ2-5; a weak D match, TRBD1 (6 bases). Deletions cut 1 base from V and 4 bases from J, with 10 bases between. This CDR3 is built from 14 residues. Germline lookup yields CDR1 LNHDA and CDR2 SQIVND (reference sequence). In DNA form, the CDR3 reads TGTGCCAGTAGTATAGGCGCAGGGGTAGAGACCCAGTACTTC. It translates to CASSIGAGVETQYF.

The rearrangement joins TRBV2 to TRBJ2-3; the match to TRBD2 covers 8 bases. The CDR3 runs 16 residues. Germline V gene data show CDR1 as SNHLY and CDR2 as FYNNEI. Trimming took 0 bases from V and 0 from J; bases not matched to a gene: 2. This chain's CDR3 is CASSEATSASTDTQYF. As DNA, the CDR3 is TGTGCCAGCAGTGAAGCGACTAGCGCTAGCACAGATACGCAGTATTTT.

The genes are TRBV18 and TRBJ2-5; no definite D call. The germline V and J ends were trimmed by 4 bases and 3 bases, with 6 bases remaining between them. CDR1 and CDR2 (germline): KGHSH, LQKENI. The CDR3 runs 12 residues. CDR3: CASSRVKETQYF. CDR3 nucleotide sequence: TGTGCCAGCTCACGAGTAAAAGAGACCCAGTACTTC. Looking up the rest from reference TRBV18 and TRBJ2-5 gives the full variable domain: NAGVMQNPRHLVRRRGQEARLRCSPMKGHSHVYWYRQLPEEGLKFMVYLQKENIIDESGMPKERFSAEFPKEGPSILRIQQVVRGDSAAYFCASSRVKETQYFGPGTRLLVL.

The chain joins TRBV18 to TRBJ1-1; 7 positions agree with TRBD1. The CDR3 is 14 amino acids. Germline CDR1 is KGHSH and CDR2 is LQKENI. V was pared by 6 bases and J by 5 bases, with 9 bases of the junction left unmatched. This CDR3 is CASSPRTGRTEAFF. CDR3 sequence (DNA): TGTGCCAGCTCCCCCAGGACAGGAAGGACTGAAGCTTTCTTT.

In its sample, this clone was seen a few times. Written as DNA, the CDR3 is TGTGCCAGCAGTCTATACAATGAGCAGTTCTTC. This sequence encodes CASSLYNEQFF. This rearrangement joins TRBV6-1 to TRBJ2-1; D unresolved. This CDR3 is built from 11 residues. V was pared by 5 bases and J by 4 bases, with 3 bases between. Per the germline V gene, CDR1 is MNHNS and CDR2 is SASEGT.

The rearrangement joins TRBV6-6 to TRBJ1-2, with D maybe TRBD1 (5 bases). The length of the CDR3 is 14 residues. Looked up from germline, CDR1 is MNHNY and CDR2 is SVGAGI (reference sequence). The V end lost 8 bases, the J end lost 4 bases, and 17 bases lay between the germline ends. The CDR3 loop is CASGPRGDSYGYTF. The CDR3 coding sequence is TGTGCCAGCGGCCCCCGGGGGGATTCCTATGGCTACACCTTC.

The chain employs TRBV7-9 and TRBJ2-1; 9 bases agree with TRBD2. CDR1 and CDR2 from the germline V gene are SEHNR and FQNEAQ (reference sequence). The CDR3 extends over 12 amino acids. V dropped 11 bases and J dropped 5; count of bases not matched to a gene: 4. CDR3 loop: CAGASGNNEQFF. In nucleotides, the CDR3 is TGTGCCGGGGCTAGCGGGAACAATGAGCAGTTCTTC.

This clone was seen a single time. The chain employs TRBV2 and TRBJ2-1; 9 positions match TRBD2. Germline CDR1 SNHLY, CDR2 FYNNEI. This CDR3 is built from 14 residues. V was pared by 5 bases and J by 6 bases, with 5 bases of the junction left unmatched. CDR3 loop: CASSPGLASNEQFF. The DNA for the CDR3 is TGTGCCAGCAGTCCGGGACTAGCATCCAATGAGCAGTTCTTC.

The gene calls are TRBV7-9 and TRBJ2-6; D may be TRBD1 (6 bases). From germline, CDR1 is SEHNR and CDR2 FQNEAQ (reference sequence). This CDR3 spans 15 amino acids. Trimming pared 7 bases from V and 0 bases from J, leaving 10 bases between. CDR3 amino acids: CASTTGYSGANVLTF. The CDR3 region has the DNA TGTGCCAGCACGACAGGCTACTCTGGGGCCAACGTCCTGACTTTC.

In this sample, this clone turned up once. The V call is TRBV28, the J call TRBJ2-3; 11 bases line up with TRBD2. CDR3 size: 16 residues. Trimming at V came to 5 bases and at J to 9 bases, leaving 13 bases not matched to a gene. Germline loops: CDR1 MDHEN, CDR2 SYDVKM. CDR3 loop: CASSRPLAGGQDTQYF. CDR3 sequence (DNA): TGTGCCAGCAGTCGACCCCTAGCGGGGGGACAGGACACGCAGTATTTT.

The chain couples TRBV2 to TRBJ1-2; D remains unclear. The CDR3 runs 13 residues. CDR1 is SNHLY, CDR2 FYNNEI, per germline. Trimming removed 7 bases from V and 7 bases from J, with 16 bases in between. CDR3 loop: CASTVEKRSGYTF. The DNA for the CDR3 is TGTGCCAGCACGGTGGAAAAGAGGTCTGGCTACACCTTC. Using reference TRBV2 and TRBJ1-2 for the parts outside the CDR3, the full variable domain is EPEVTQTPSHQVTQMGQEVILRCVPISNHLYFYWYRQILGQKVEFLVSFYNNEISEKSEIFDDQFSVERPDGSNFTLKIRSTKLEDSAMYFCASTVEKRSGYTFGSGTRLTVV.